The 4 T cell receptor beta chains in this list originate from one sample, sequenced in a study of shared clonotypes between healthy human individuals. Data came from immunoSEQ multiplex PCR; TCRdb stores just in-frame clones and leaves some out. The sample holds 1.4 million or so clones; around 98.5% are singletons and the top ten take over 0.3%. The source material was naive CD4+ T cells sorted from blood. The subset is: CD45RA+ positively selected. Every receptor here comes from a man aged 25-45 years in good health.

The chain uses TRBV6-5 and TRBJ1-4; D remains ambiguous. Germline CDR1 and CDR2: MNHEY and SVGAGI. V lost 7 bases, J lost 5 bases, and 14 bases lay in between. CDR3 length: 14 amino acids. CDR3 amino acids: CASTPRGGNEKLFF. CDR3 bases: TGTGCCAGCACCCCCCGGGGTGGAAATGAAAAACTGTTTTTT.

The V gene is TRBV5-1, the J gene TRBJ2-7; 9 bases agree with TRBD1. V lost 3 bases, J lost 1 base, and 5 bases stayed unmatched. Germline V gene lookup returns CDR1 SGHRS and CDR2 YFSETQ. The CDR3 totals 15 residues. CDR3 sequence reads: CASSWGQGQSYEQYF. The DNA of the CDR3 is TGCGCCAGCAGCTGGGGACAGGGACAGTCCTACGAGCAGTACTTC.

V usage is TRBV7-9 and J usage is TRBJ2-7, with D perhaps matching TRBD1 (6 bases). CDR1 and CDR2 (germline): SEHNR, FQNEAQ (reference sequence). V lost 5 bases and J 0 bases, leaving 14 bases between the germline ends. The CDR3 contains 15 residues. In DNA, the CDR3 is TGTGCCAGCAGCGGTCCAGGGACAAACTCCTACGAGCAGTACTTC. As protein: CASSGPGTNSYEQYF.

The V call is TRBV28, the J call TRBJ1-2, with D perhaps TRBD1 (5 bases). The CDR3 covers 15 residues. Germline CDR1 is MDHEN and CDR2 is SYDVKM. Between the trimmed V and J ends, which lost 4 bases and 6 bases, there was a span of 18 bases. In DNA, the CDR3 is TGTGCCAGCAGTTCCCCCCATGAGGGGTGGGATGGCTACACCTTC. Residues: CASSSPHEGWDGYTF.